This T cell receptor (beta chain) is drawn from a study of cytomegalovirus exposure and HLA in healthy donors. Study-wide background: Some 77 million unique TCRs from HLA-typed donors were held in an early release of data.

Germline V gene sequence: CDR1 MNHEY, CDR2 SMNVEV (reference sequence). J gave up 8 bases and V 5 bases, and 13 bases lay outside the gene matches. The CDR3 is 16 residues long. The PCR was carried out with 60 Vbeta primers and 13 Jbeta primers. Sequencing was performed with immunoSEQ multiplex PCR; in TCRdb, only in-frame clones are kept and a portion is missing. Found here are roughly 290,000 clones, 80% of them singletons; the top ten hold over 0.3%. The J gene is TRBJ2-1, the V gene TRBV27; 9 nucleotides line up with TRBD1. Source material: PBMCs. The sequence came from a girl aged 2 to 10 in good health and CMV-seronegative. This chain's CDR3 is CASSTLGGQGVHEQFF. DNA of the CDR3: TGTGCCAGCAGTACCCTAGGGGGACAGGGTGTCCATGAGCAGTTCTTC.